The present entry profiles one T cell receptor (beta chain) with its context. Germline V gives CDR1 LGHDT, CDR2 YNNKEL (reference sequence). V dropped 4 bases and J dropped 0 bases, with 5 bases sitting between them. The CDR3 runs 13 residues. These data come from a study of control samples from healthy donors and cancer patients. Repertoires were generated with immunoSEQ multiplex PCR, while TCRdb's copy carries only in-frame clones and drops some. The data show 90,000 to 100,000 clones, with about 80% seen just once and roughly a tenth held by the top ten. This receptor was taken from a woman aged 25 to 39 in good health. V gene TRBV3-1 (or the pseudogene TRBV3-2) combines with J gene TRBJ2-3; D call uncertain. The specimen sequenced was blood. The CDR3 spells CASSRFSTDTQYF. The CDR3 nucleotides read TGTGCCAGCAGCCGGTTTAGCACAGATACGCAGTATTTT.